This T cell receptor (beta chain) was captured by sequencing in a study of cytomegalovirus exposure and HLA in healthy donors (dated by TCRdb to the late 2010s). Concerning the study at large: An earlier analysis of some 620 of the donors reported 250 to 300 Gb of sequence data and 95 million to 140 million unique TCR beta sequences obtained from around 190 million T cells. An early release covering roughly 600 HLA-typed donors comprised about 290 gigabases of sequencing data and some 79 million unique TCR sequences. Of the 350 to 450 genotyped donors, 65% to 90% fell in the genetic ancestry cluster associated with self-reported Caucasian donors. The study was designed to test whether signatures of past pathogen exposure could be identified by cataloging public T cell receptors. The study profiled the T cell repertoires of 500 to 800 subjects by immunosequencing and related them to cytomegalovirus serostatus. In addition to the first cohort of 650 to 750 subjects, a separate validation cohort of 120 different subjects was used. The study combined high-throughput TCR immunosequencing, statistical association of individual TCRs with disease status, and machine learning to predict cytomegalovirus infection status. In a later analysis, previously published TCR beta repertoires from 670 or so donors were re-analyzed and high-resolution HLA genotyping was added so that TCR occurrence patterns could be studied. Rather than using new phenotypic data, the later analysis identified candidate immune exposures from TCR beta sequences and from how often those sequences occurred across donors. An earlier analysis of some 600 of the donors applied high-throughput TCR beta sequencing to assess whether each TCR beta V gene segment acted as functional or pseudogenic. Donor age, sex, ethnicity and CMV serostatus were compiled together with the repertoire data. A later genetic analysis took genome-wide SNP genotypes for 398 of the 666 donors and used that subset as a discovery cohort. Every discovery cohort repertoire had been produced on one sequencing platform. Both class I and class II loci were covered by HLA typing, at four-digit resolution. Typing coverage varied by locus: 629-630 donors for A, B, C, DRB1 and DQB1; approximately 500 for DQA1; over 600 for DPA1; 450 to 480 for DPB1. Four or five DR-DQ haplotypes were handled as single units for association and clustering, since linkage in the cohort was strong. Among 350 to 400 genotyped donors of the cohort, an average of approximately 240,000 unique TCR beta nucleotide sequences were sequenced per donor, 15% to 20% of them non-productive.

The investigation overall reported the following: The only immune exposure information available for the cohort was CMV serostatus. Presence/absence analyses assumed roughly uniform sequencing depth across donors, an assumption that may not hold. In a later analysis, TCR association rates were found to vary across HLA loci, with the most associated TCRs seen for DRB1 alleles and the fewest for HLA-C alleles. A further reported finding was that TCR beta sequences accurately predicted the HLA-A and HLA-B alleles for most subjects in the first cohort. Because HLA typing was missing for some donors at each locus, association tests included only the typed subset. This cohort had only TCR beta chains sequenced, and the lack of alpha or paired-chain data limited which features could be detected. In an earlier analysis of some 540 of the donors, most TCR beta V segments appeared in productive rearrangements about 90% or about 30% of the time, broadly matching IMGT annotations. Roughly 15 rarely observed V segments, including chromosome 9 orphons, were excluded from the earlier analysis of about 600 of the donors because counts were too low. The 87-base-pair reads could not distinguish some IMGT-functional V segments, including TRBV6-2 and TRBV6-3, so those segments were excluded. The study gave a list of some 150 TCR beta chains associated with cytomegalovirus. Compared with the roughly 600-donor mean, donors in an Asian-associated ancestry cluster had fewer N-insertions in productive TCRs, according to a later genetic analysis. In a later analysis, HLA-associated TCR beta chains showed more clonal expansion and lower generation probabilities than non-associated chains that were equally common. Specific HLA alleles were associated with 15,000 to 20,000 TCR beta sequences at a false discovery rate of 0.05 in a later analysis. Across donors, most TCR sequences were observed very rarely, whereas some public TCRs were present in many individuals. In both the original and validation cohorts, the classifier was reported to diagnose cytomegalovirus status with high specificity and sensitivity. In a later analysis, several top co-occurrence clusters were reported to appear linked to parvovirus B19, influenza, CMV and Epstein-Barr virus. In a later analysis, most CMV-associated TCR beta chains were found to appear HLA-restricted, with HLA associations seemingly driven largely by CMV exposure. When HLA alleles, especially DR and DQ, strongly co-occurred, TCR associations were difficult to assign to individual alleles. Linkage disequilibrium might explain the correlated functional status among segregating V segments, but an unknown experimental factor could not be excluded. A cluster of highly shared sequence variants was judged likely to be a technical artifact of the sequencing pipeline. In a later genetic analysis, a missense DCLRE1C variant was associated with V-gene and J-gene trimming of TCR beta chains, and the association was replicated in an independent cohort. According to the authors, the approach could potentially be generalized to other disease states and immunological phenotypes. In vitro tests confirmed that a few of the cytomegalovirus-associated TCR beta chains recognize cytomegalovirus antigens.

The method was the immunoSEQ multiplex PCR assay. For the multiplex PCR, a mixture combining 60 forward primers for TCR Vbeta segments and 13 reverse primers for TCR Jbeta segments was used. Amplification of the CDR3 region of rearranged TCR beta genes was performed with a multiplex PCR assay on genomic DNA. Amplified TCR beta libraries were sequenced as 87-base-pair reads on the Illumina HiSeq System. In the source study's methods: Across the 640 or so repertoires, a later analysis counted around 80 million unique TCR beta chains, roughly 11 million of which were shared by at least two donors. Raw reads were error-corrected and collapsed into unique sequences with a nearest-neighbor algorithm that merged closely related sequences to remove PCR and sequencing errors. Alignment of CDR3 sequences to IMGT reference sequences was used to assign V, D and J gene segments. For a sequence to be retained, a match of at least six nucleotides to both a V gene segment and a J gene segment was required. A rearrangement counted as productive if the CDR3 had no stop codons and remained in frame with V and J, and every other rearrangement counted as non-productive. Following IMGT convention, CDR3 was defined as the stretch from the second conserved V-encoded cysteine to the conserved J-encoded phenylalanine. Sequences without an unambiguous match to a single V gene segment were excluded from the earlier analysis of 500 to 700 of the donors. An earlier analysis of fewer than 650 of the donors classified V segments as functional when productive rearrangements were above 56.7% and as segregating when the standard deviation between donors was above 5%. A statistical classification framework was built for diagnosing cytomegalovirus status from the catalog of TCR beta chain sequences. In a later analysis, V and J genes were assigned by comparing TCR nucleotide sequences against IMGT/GENE-DB human TR gene sequences. Using the TCRdist pipeline, a later analysis assigned CDR3 sequences along with most-parsimonious VDJ recombination scenarios. In a later analysis, every TCR beta chain was defined by the combination of its CDR3 amino acid sequence and its V-gene family, and reads without a unique V-gene family were dropped. As a way to deal with suspected cross-contamination and a sequencing artifact, a later analysis dropped hundreds of nucleotide sequences that were highly shared and had low generation probability. In a later analysis, a clonal expansion index was calculated for each public chain from normalized within-repertoire ranks of inferred template counts. A later analysis computed generation probabilities with a VDJ recombination model fitted to out-of-frame rearrangements, and checked the results against IGoR. A later analysis scored TCR-TCR, TCR-HLA and TCR-CMV co-occurrence with hypergeometric tests, applying a repertoire-size bias correction to TCR pairs. To estimate false discovery rates, a later analysis permuted the HLA or CMV assignments 20 times. In a later analysis, co-occurring TCRs were grouped with DBSCAN, and TCRdist sequence similarity was added when clustering was performed within HLA-allele-positive subsets. Repertoires with fewer than 30,000 or more than 120,000 public chains, plus five repertoires with anomalous nucleotide sharing, were excluded from co-occurrence clustering. Held by TCRdb, this immuneACCESS table contains in-frame sequences only and omits some clones. Under half of the omission traces to an unresolved V gene where checked; the cause of the rest is unknown. The V and J calls and clone size were taken over from that table, and D and trimming were inferred from the DNA. The sample table holds hundreds of thousands of clones, of which around nine tenths were seen once. About 2.3% of the sample belongs to the ten largest clones.

CDR1 and CDR2 are read off the germline V gene as SGDLS and YYNGEE. The germline V and J ends show losses of 0 bases and 4 bases respectively, and no gene match explains 7 bases of the junction. Measured from the cysteine to the phenylalanine, the CDR3 is 15 residues long. The only DNA kept is the CDR3, 45 bases in frame from the first base. Note on this clone: It lacks a known antigen. Within one base of it there is no much larger clone, and no base qualities were kept.

The cohort consisted of 600 to 750 healthy bone marrow donors. All cohort members were sampled while nominally healthy, although unrecorded immune exposures were likely present. The donor was CMV seronegative and was included in the group of about 400 seronegative cohort members. A peripheral blood sample was provided by each donor, and peripheral blood mononuclear cells were used for TCR beta sequencing. Genomic DNA was extracted from the blood cell samples with the Qiagen DNeasy Blood Extraction Kit. The sequencing sample was made of PBMCs. This receptor was taken from a woman aged 18-29 years in good health and CMV-seronegative. The rearrangement combines TRBV9 with TRBJ2-7, and TRBD1 matches 7 of the central bases. The base sequence is TGTGCCAGCAGCGTAGGAGGGGGCACATTGTACGAGCAGTACTTC. Its coded protein is CASSVGGGTLYEQYF.